A selection of T cell receptor beta chains follows, all from one sample in a study of OX40 agonist ivuxolimab in advanced cancers. The method was immunoSEQ multiplex PCR; TCRdb's version includes in-frame clones alone and lacks a portion of them. This sample has nearly 80,000 clones, with less than 85% found just once. This specimen was CD4+ or CD8+ T cells sorted from blood, taken in a trial of the OX40 agonist ivuxolimab. The origin of the receptors is an adult with an advanced solid tumor such as melanoma, head and neck, liver or kidney cancer. The CDR3 runs from the conserved cysteine through the conserved F or W. The D gene is left open where the match is weak. Clone size is given for some rows only: seen once, a few or many times, or a class if the clone is expanded.

j_call v_call d_call clone_size cdr3_aa cdr3_nt
TRBJ1-3 TRBV5-6 NA NA CASSFGGLRWQGGNTIYF TGTGCCAGCAGCTTCGGCGGTCTGAGGTGGCAGGGCGGAAACACCATATATTTT
TRBJ2-1 TRBV7-9 NA NA CASSLAGGGNEQFF TGTGCCAGCAGCTTAGCGGGGGGAGGAAATGAGCAGTTCTTC
TRBJ2-2 TRBV2 NA once CASSDGPYTGELFF TGTGCCAGCAGTGACGGTCCATACACCGGGGAGCTGTTTTTT
TRBJ1-4 TRBV5-1 NA NA CASSLGQKRNEKLFF TGCGCCAGCAGCTTGGGACAGAAGAGAAATGAAAAACTGTTTTTT
TRBJ2-7 TRBV6-1 NA NA CASERGKFYEQYF TGTGCCAGCGAACGAGGCAAGTTTTACGAGCAGTACTTC
TRBJ2-2 TRBV10-2 NA once CASMEGRLNTGELFF TGCGCCAGCATGGAGGGCAGGTTGAACACCGGGGAGCTGTTTTTT
TRBJ1-5 TRBV5-1 NA few CASSLGTENQPQHF TGCGCCAGCAGCTTGGGGACAGAGAATCAGCCCCAGCATTTT
TRBJ1-5 TRBV2 TRBD1 NA CASRRGQPINSNQPQHF TGTGCCAGCAGGCGGGGACAGCCAATTAATAGCAATCAGCCCCAGCATTTT
TRBJ1-1 TRBV10-1 TRBD1 few CASSQDRGGTEAFF TGCGCCAGCAGTCAGGACAGGGGAGGGACTGAAGCTTTCTTT
TRBJ2-3 TRBV4-1 TRBD2 NA CASSQEGGRADTQYF TGCGCCAGCAGCCAAGAAGGTGGGAGGGCAGATACGCAGTATTTT
TRBJ2-3 TRBV6-5 NA NA CASSYRGDTQYF TGTGCCAGCAGTTACAGAGGAGATACGCAGTATTTT
TRBJ2-7 TRBV7-8 NA NA CASSLDYLPSYEQYF TGTGCCAGCAGCTTAGATTACCTACCCTCCTACGAGCAGTACTTC
TRBJ2-3 TRBV12-5 NA few CASGLGLTTTDTQYF TGTGCTAGTGGTTTGGGTCTGACTACAACAGATACGCAGTATTTT
TRBJ2-1 TRBV18 TRBD2 NA CASSPPWTSLSYNEQFF TGTGCCAGCTCACCACCCTGGACTAGCCTCTCCTACAATGAGCAGTTCTTC
TRBJ1-2 TRBV5-6 NA NA CASSRNLDYGYTF TGTGCCAGCAGCCGTAATCTAGACTATGGCTACACCTTC
TRBJ1-1 TRBV5-1 NA NA CASSPREGSGTEAFF TGCGCCAGCAGCCCAAGGGAGGGCTCGGGGACTGAAGCTTTCTTT